The 25 T cell receptor beta chains below come from one sample, sequenced in a study of T cell changes during pregnancy in multiple sclerosis. The repertoire was sequenced with immunoSEQ multiplex PCR; TCRdb's copy has only in-frame clones and lacks some. The sample lists 43,000 or so clones; 80% to 90% were seen once. This material consisted of peripheral blood, taken in the first trimester of pregnancy. The receptors derive from a female donor with multiple sclerosis, enrolled in a pregnancy study.

The gene calls are TRBV2 and TRBJ2-2; 9 bases map to TRBD1. J was trimmed by 2 bases and V by 9 bases; bases with no gene match: 4. This CDR3 comprises 14 residues. Germline CDR1 and CDR2: SNHLY and FYNNEI. CDR3 nucleotides: TGTGCCAGAGGACAGGGGACCAACACCGGGGAGCTGTTTTTT. It specifies CARGQGTNTGELFF.

This chain uses TRBV4-3 with TRBJ2-1; D might be TRBD1 (5 bases). This CDR3 is built from 16 residues. Germline assignment: CDR1 LGHNA and CDR2 YSLEER. Between the trimmed V and J ends, which lost 0 bases and 6 bases, there was a span of 15 bases. The CDR3 here is CASSQDLGTGSNEQFF. The DNA for the CDR3 is TGCGCCAGCAGCCAAGATCTTGGAACAGGTAGCAATGAGCAGTTCTTC.

V is TRBV7-9 and J is TRBJ2-3, with TRBD2 as a possible D gene (7 bases). CDR3 size: 17 residues. Trimming removed 1 base at V and 5 bases at J, with 19 bases between. Per the germline V gene, CDR1 is SEHNR and CDR2 is FQNEAQ (reference sequence). The CDR3 DNA reads as TGTGCCAGCAGCTTAGGTTGGACAGCGGGGTCCGGAGATACGCAGTATTTT. It encodes CASSLGWTAGSGDTQYF.

The chain couples TRBV4-3 to TRBJ2-4; 7 nucleotides agree with TRBD1. Germline V gene sequence: CDR1 LGHNA, CDR2 YSLEER. The CDR3 consists of 15 residues. Germline trimming cut 7 bases from V and 3 bases from J; bases unmatched to any gene: 9. CDR3 region: CASMVRGLDKNIQYF. CDR3 nucleotide sequence: TGCGCCAGCATGGTAAGGGGGCTGGACAAAAACATTCAGTACTTC.

As regards this clone: At one boundary the junction diverges from the germline segment, which might be a read error. J is TRBJ2-1 and V is TRBV7-7, with 8 nucleotides matching TRBD2. Germline loops: CDR1 SSHAT, CDR2 FNYEAQ (reference sequence). This CDR3 has 15 residues. DNA of the CDR3: TGTGCTAGCAGTCCATTAGCGGGGAGATACAATGAGCAGTTCTTC. Protein: CASSPLAGRYNEQFF.

J is TRBJ2-7 and V is TRBV2; 7 bases are a match to TRBD2. The CDR3 sequence is 15 residues long. Germline V gene data show CDR1 as SNHLY and CDR2 as FYNNEI. Unmatched junction bases numbered 8, after V lost 6 bases and J lost 0 bases. In nucleotides, the CDR3 is TGTGCCAGCAGGGCAACTAGCGCTAACTCCTACGAGCAGTACTTC. This gives the protein CASRATSANSYEQYF.

The chain uses TRBV5-4 and TRBJ2-5; 7 positions match TRBD1. Germline V gives CDR1 SGHNT, CDR2 YYREEE (reference sequence). CDR3 size: 17 residues. V was pared by 0 bases and J by 0 bases, with 8 bases of the junction left unmatched. The CDR3, as DNA: TGTGCCAGCAGCTTGGAGATAGGGGGCGGGTACCAAGAGACCCAGTACTTC. This gives the protein CASSLEIGGGYQETQYF. Based on the CDR3 plus reference TRBV5-4 and TRBJ2-5, the full variable domain is ETGVTQSPTHLIKTRGQQVTLRCSSQSGHNTVSWYQQALGQGPQFIFQYYREEENGRGNFPPRFSGLQFPNYSSELNVNALELDDSALYLCASSLEIGGGYQETQYFGPGTRLLVL.

The chain employs TRBV19 and TRBJ1-1; D is unresolved. Between the trimmed V and J ends, which lost 5 bases and 4 bases, there was a span of 11 bases. Germline V lookup: CDR1 LNHDA, CDR2 SQIVND (reference sequence). The CDR3 totals 13 residues. CDR3 nucleotide sequence: TGTGCCAGTAGTTCCCAGAGAGGCACTGAAGCTTTCTTT. It yields the protein CASSSQRGTEAFF.

This clone was detected only once. The gene calls are TRBV30 and TRBJ2-5; possible D gene TRBD1, 7 bases. The germline V and J ends were trimmed by 3 bases and 6 bases, with 20 bases remaining between them. This CDR3 has 15 amino acids. CDR1 and CDR2 from the germline V gene are GTSNPN and SVGIG (reference sequence). CDR3 protein: CAWSGGQNEGKTQYF. The DNA for the CDR3 is TGTGCCTGGAGCGGGGGACAGAACGAGGGAAAGACCCAGTACTTC.

Only one count was recorded for this clone. DNA of the CDR3: TGTGCCAGCAGCCCACCTGGGACAGTAAATTCACCCCTCCACTTT. This codes for CASSPPGTVNSPLHF. The rearrangement joins TRBV7-9 to TRBJ1-6; TRBD1 agrees at 7 bases. The germline V gene encodes CDR1 SEHNR and CDR2 FQNEAQ (reference sequence). V dropped 5 bases and J dropped 7; count of bases not matched to a gene: 8. This CDR3 is 15 amino acids long.

J is TRBJ1-1 and V is TRBV6-6, with a tentative D call TRBD1 (6 bases). CDR1 is MNHNY, CDR2 SVGAGI, per germline (reference sequence). V shed 7 bases and J shed 3 bases, with 15 bases lying between them. The CDR3 consists of 14 residues. CDR3 DNA: TGTGCCAGCATCTTCGACAGGTCTTACACTGAAGCTTTCTTT. This gives the protein CASIFDRSYTEAFF.

This chain uses TRBV2 with TRBJ2-3, with 7 bases matching TRBD1. CDR1 SNHLY and CDR2 FYNNEI come from the germline V gene. With 8 bases clipped from V and 2 bases from J, the junction kept 7 bases outside the gene matches. This CDR3 is 14 amino acids long. CDR3 sequence (DNA): TGTGCCAGCGAGGGGGACAGTCCCACAGATACGCAGTATTTT. This sequence encodes CASEGDSPTDTQYF.

The chain links TRBV10-3 to TRBJ1-2, with D perhaps TRBD1 (5 bases). The V gene lost 10 bases and the J gene lost 2 bases, with 17 bases spanning the gap. The germline CDR1 and CDR2 sequences are ENHRY and SYGVKD. This CDR3 has 14 amino acids. The CDR3 region is CATVGAGWNYGYTF. DNA of the CDR3: TGTGCCACAGTAGGGGCAGGGTGGAACTATGGCTACACCTTC.

The rearrangement links TRBV7-9 to TRBJ2-1, with D possibly being TRBD1 (5 bases). The CDR3 length is 14 residues. Deletions cut 4 bases from V and 10 bases from J, with 17 bases between. The germline gives CDR1 SEHNR, CDR2 FQNEAQ (reference sequence). CDR3: CASSSSAGLVEQFF. CDR3 nucleotides: TGTGCCAGCAGCTCCTCGGCAGGGCTCGTCGAGCAGTTCTTC. Drawing the rest from reference TRBV7-9 and TRBJ2-1, the complete variable domain is DTGVSQNPRHKITKRGQNVTFRCDPISEHNRLYWYRQTLGQGPEFLTYFQNEAQLEKSRLLSDRFSAERPKGSFSTLEIQRTEQGDSAMYLCASSSSAGLVEQFFGPGTRLTVL.

The genes are TRBV7-9 and TRBJ1-1; D is uncertain. The germline CDR1 and CDR2 sequences are SEHNR and FQNEAQ (reference sequence). V dropped 4 bases and J dropped 10 bases, with 7 bases sitting between them. There are 10 residues in the CDR3. CDR3 sequence reads: CASSSEGAFF. The CDR3 DNA reads as TGTGCCAGCAGCTCGGAGGGAGCTTTCTTT.

The chain is built from TRBV6-1 and TRBJ1-1; D might be TRBD1 (6 bases). The CDR3 has 15 amino acids. Germline-derived CDR1 and CDR2 are MNHNS and SASEGT. The V and J ends lost 6 bases and 6 bases respectively, with 20 bases between them. CDR3 DNA: TGTGCCAGCAGACTCACCCCAAGGACAGCTTCTGAAGCTTTCTTT. Translated, it gives CASRLTPRTASEAFF.

This chain links TRBV6-6 with TRBJ1-2, with 7 bases that match TRBD1. The length of the CDR3 is 14 residues. V dropped 5 bases and J dropped 6; count of bases not matched to a gene: 9. Per germline, CDR1 MNHNY and CDR2 SVGAGI (reference sequence). CDR3 DNA: TGTGCCAGCAGTAATACAAAAGGGGGCAATGGCTACACCTTC. This translates into CASSNTKGGNGYTF.

The count of this clone is one. This sequence joins TRBV6-5 and TRBJ1-2; no firm D call. Trimming removed 0 bases at V and 3 bases at J, with 8 bases between. The CDR3 covers 14 residues. Germline V gene data show CDR1 as MNHEY and CDR2 as SVGAGI. CDR3 bases: TGTGCCAGCAGTTACTCGTCACATTACTATGGCTACACCTTC. It is translated as CASSYSSHYYGYTF.

This clone was counted once. The chain's CDR3 is CASSQDQYSYGYTF. The CDR3 DNA follows: TGTGCCAGCAGCCAAGATCAATACTCCTATGGCTACACCTTC. This rearrangement joins TRBV4-2 to TRBJ1-2; no clear D gene. CDR3 length equals 14 residues. Per the germline V gene, CDR1 is LGHNA and CDR2 is YNFKEQ. V gave up 0 bases and J gave up 4 bases, with 9 bases separating them.

The genes are TRBV6-4 and TRBJ1-2; no firm D call. CDR3 length: 13 amino acids. Germline lookup yields CDR1 MRHNA and CDR2 SNTAGT. V lost 2 bases and J 8 bases, leaving 12 bases between the germline ends. In nucleotides, the CDR3 is TGTGCCAGCAGTGACCGACACTTCGGCGGCTACACCTTC. Encoded protein: CASSDRHFGGYTF.

The chain joins TRBV6-1 to TRBJ2-5; 8 bases line up with TRBD2. The CDR3 sequence is 14 residues long. J gave up 2 bases and V 3 bases, and 2 bases lay outside the gene matches. The germline CDR1 and CDR2 sequences are MNHNS and SASEGT. The CDR3 DNA reads as TGTGCCAGCAGTGACGGGGGGGGACAAGAGACCCAGTACTTC. Protein product: CASSDGGGQETQYF.

V gene TRBV28 combines with J gene TRBJ1-5, with 10 nucleotides matching TRBD1. V was clipped by 6 bases and J by 1 base; unmatched bases: 3. CDR1 and CDR2 (germline): MDHEN, SYDVKM. The CDR3 has 15 amino acids. The CDR3 sequence: CASRKTGGSNQPQHF. In DNA, the CDR3 is TGTGCCAGCAGGAAGACAGGGGGCAGCAATCAGCCCCAGCATTTT.

The rearrangement joins TRBV5-1 to TRBJ2-2, with a weak D call TRBD1 (5 bases). V was trimmed by 0 bases and J by 2 bases, leaving 14 bases between them. The germline V gene has CDR1 SGHRS and CDR2 YFSETQ. The CDR3 loop spans 17 amino acids. The CDR3 coding sequence is TGCGCCAGCAGCTTGGGACCACAGACAGACAACACCGGGGAGCTGTTTTTT. Translating gives CASSLGPQTDNTGELFF.

The CDR3 loop is CASGEEGNSPLHF. The CDR3 coding sequence is TGTGCCAGCGGGGAAGAGGGGAATTCACCCCTCCACTTT. The chain recombines TRBV2 with TRBJ1-6; maybe TRBD1 (5 bases). CDR3 size: 13 residues. Trimming removed 8 bases at V and 7 bases at J, with 12 bases between. Germline V gene lookup returns CDR1 SNHLY and CDR2 FYNNEI.

The CDR3 loop is CASSPPMSSPLYEQYF. DNA of the CDR3: TGTGCCAGTAGTCCCCCTATGTCGTCGCCTCTATACGAGCAGTACTTC. The V and J genes are TRBV19 and TRBJ2-7; D call uncertain. Germline V lookup: CDR1 LNHDA, CDR2 SQIVND (reference sequence). Trimming stripped 5 bases from V and 4 bases from J, with 21 bases between. The CDR3 runs to 16 residues.